The source of this T cell receptor (beta chain) is a study of cytomegalovirus exposure and HLA in healthy donors. Donors were nominally healthy when sampled, though unrecorded immune exposures were likely. The CDR3 contains 15 residues. Germline trimming cut 6 bases from V and 5 bases from J; bases unmatched to any gene: 12. CDR1 is SGHRS and CDR2 is YFSETQ in the germline V gene. This clone has only a few counts. Its antigen is unidentified. Whole-study results and caveats: Some TCR beta chains (164 of them) were listed as cytomegalovirus-associated. Sequencing had likely introduced a cluster of highly shared sequence variants as an artifact. Analysis performed later showed TCR beta chains linked to HLA being more clonally expanded than equally common others.

The PCR had 60 Vbeta and 13 Jbeta primers. Some clones are missing from TCRdb's copy, which holds only in-frame ones; the method was immunoSEQ multiplex PCR. The sample yields approximately 120,000 clones, about 73% seen once. This receptor was obtained from a woman aged 45-60 years in good health and CMV-seropositive. The sample taken for sequencing was PBMCs. The chain recombines TRBV5-1 with TRBJ2-3, with TRBD2 matching over 7 bases. DNA of the CDR3: TGCGCCAGCACCCTTGGGAGACTAGCAGGAGATACGCAGTATTTT. Residues: CASTLGRLAGDTQYF.